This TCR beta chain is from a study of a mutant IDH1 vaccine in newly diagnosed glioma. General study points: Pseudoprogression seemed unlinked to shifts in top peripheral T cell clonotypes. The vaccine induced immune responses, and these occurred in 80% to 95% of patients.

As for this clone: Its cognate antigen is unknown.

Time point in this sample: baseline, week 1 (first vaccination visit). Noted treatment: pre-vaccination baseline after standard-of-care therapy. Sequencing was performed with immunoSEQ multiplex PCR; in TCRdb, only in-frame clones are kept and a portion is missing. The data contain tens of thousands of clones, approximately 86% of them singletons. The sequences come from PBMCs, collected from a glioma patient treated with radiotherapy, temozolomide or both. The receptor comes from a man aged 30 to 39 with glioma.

CDR3 region: CASSESRTGGDGYTF. CDR3 bases: TGCGCCAGCAGTGAGTCTAGGACAGGGGGCGATGGCTACACCTTC. The rearrangement uses TRBV10-2 and TRBJ1-2, with 11 bases that match TRBD1. This CDR3 is 15 amino acids long. The germline V gene has CDR1 WSHSY and CDR2 SAAADI. V lost 0 bases, J lost 6 bases, and 3 bases stayed unmatched.